The clone carrying this TCR beta chain was detected a few times. Its antigen remains unknown. Whole-study results and caveats: Tumor Tregs overlapped most with tumor, then blood, naive CD4+ cells. Larger-cohort validation covered only one TCR beta V-J rearrangement.

Per the germline V gene, CDR1 is MGHRA and CDR2 is YSYEKL. The ends were cut back, 11 bases at V and 5 bases at J, with 21 bases in the middle. The CDR3 length is 15 residues. The memory fraction was CD4+CD45RO+CD25- cells. Semi-nested PCR with Nested Universal Primer A followed constant-region reverse priming of full-length variable regions. Using its own MiXCR run on the 5' RACE reads, TCRdb lists one record per CDR3 protein. The sample holds approximately 40,000 distinct CDR3 sequences, about 29% seen once. V and J are TRBV4-1 and TRBJ2-2; D unclear. This TCR was recovered from a female donor with breast cancer. Sequenced input: tumor-infiltrating memory CD4+ T cells sorted from the breast tumor. The subset was: memory CD4+ T cells, CD4+CD45RO+CD25-. CDR3 DNA sequence: TGCGCCTCCTCGGACCATCGAACGACTACCGGGGAGCTGTTTTTT. Translated, it gives CASSDHRTTTGELFF.